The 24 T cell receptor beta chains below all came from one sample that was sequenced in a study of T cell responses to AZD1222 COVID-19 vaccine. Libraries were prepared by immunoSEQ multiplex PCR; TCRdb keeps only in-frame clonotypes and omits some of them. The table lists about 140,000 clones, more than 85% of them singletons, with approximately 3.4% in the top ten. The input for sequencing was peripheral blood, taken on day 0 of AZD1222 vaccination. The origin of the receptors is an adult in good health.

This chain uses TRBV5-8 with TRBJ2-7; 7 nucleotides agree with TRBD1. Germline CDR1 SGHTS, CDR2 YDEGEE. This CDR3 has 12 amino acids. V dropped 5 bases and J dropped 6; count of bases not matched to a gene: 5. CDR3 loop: CASSFDRVEQYF. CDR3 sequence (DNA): TGTGCCAGCAGTTTTGACAGGGTCGAGCAGTACTTC.

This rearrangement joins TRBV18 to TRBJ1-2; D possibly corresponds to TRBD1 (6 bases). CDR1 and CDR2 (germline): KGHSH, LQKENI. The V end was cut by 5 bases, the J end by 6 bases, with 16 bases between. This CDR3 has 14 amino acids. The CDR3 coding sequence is TGTGCCAGCTCAGGACGACAGGAGGGTAATGGCTACACCTTC. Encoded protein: CASSGRQEGNGYTF. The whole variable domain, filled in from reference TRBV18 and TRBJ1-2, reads NAGVMQNPRHLVRRRGQEARLRCSPMKGHSHVYWYRQLPEEGLKFMVYLQKENIIDESGMPKERFSAEFPKEGPSILRIQQVVRGDSAAYFCASSGRQEGNGYTFGSGTRLTVV.

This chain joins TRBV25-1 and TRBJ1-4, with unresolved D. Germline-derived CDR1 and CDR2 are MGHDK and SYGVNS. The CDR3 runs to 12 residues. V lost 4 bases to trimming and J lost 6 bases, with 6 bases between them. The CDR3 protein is CASSVNDEKLFF. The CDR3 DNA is TGTGCCAGCAGTGTAAACGATGAAAAACTGTTTTTT.

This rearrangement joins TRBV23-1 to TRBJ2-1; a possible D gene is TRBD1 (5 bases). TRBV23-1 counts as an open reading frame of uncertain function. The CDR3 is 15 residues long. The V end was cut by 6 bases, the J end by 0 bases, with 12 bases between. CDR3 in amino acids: CASSQVDSSYNEQFF. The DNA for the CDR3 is TGCGCCAGCAGCCAAGTCGACAGCTCCTACAATGAGCAGTTCTTC.

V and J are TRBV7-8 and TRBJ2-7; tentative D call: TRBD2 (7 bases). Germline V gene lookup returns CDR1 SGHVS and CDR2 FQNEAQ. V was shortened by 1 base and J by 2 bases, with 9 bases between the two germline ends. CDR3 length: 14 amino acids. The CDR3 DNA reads TGTGCCAGCAGCTTAGTAGGGGGGGCCTACGAGCAGTACTTC. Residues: CASSLVGGAYEQYF.

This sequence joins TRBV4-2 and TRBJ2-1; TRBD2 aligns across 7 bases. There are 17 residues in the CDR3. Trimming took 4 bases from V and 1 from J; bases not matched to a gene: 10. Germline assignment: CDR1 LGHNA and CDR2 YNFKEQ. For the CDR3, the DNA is TGTGCCAGCAGCCGGACCCTGGGGGGAGGGTCCTACAATGAGCAGTTCTTC. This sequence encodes CASSRTLGGGSYNEQFF.

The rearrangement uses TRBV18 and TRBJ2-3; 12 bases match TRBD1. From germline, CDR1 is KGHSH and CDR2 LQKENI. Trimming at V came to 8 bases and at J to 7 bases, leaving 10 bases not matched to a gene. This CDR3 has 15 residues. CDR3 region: CASTDRDRGQYTQYF. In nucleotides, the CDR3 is TGTGCCAGCACCGACCGGGACAGGGGGCAATATACGCAGTATTTT.

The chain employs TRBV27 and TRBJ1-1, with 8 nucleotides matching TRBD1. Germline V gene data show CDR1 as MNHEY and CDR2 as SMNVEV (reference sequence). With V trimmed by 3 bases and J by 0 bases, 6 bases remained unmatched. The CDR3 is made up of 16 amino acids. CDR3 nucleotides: TGTGCCAGCAGTTTCTCCAGGGGGCCCATGAACACTGAAGCTTTCTTT. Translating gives CASSFSRGPMNTEAFF.

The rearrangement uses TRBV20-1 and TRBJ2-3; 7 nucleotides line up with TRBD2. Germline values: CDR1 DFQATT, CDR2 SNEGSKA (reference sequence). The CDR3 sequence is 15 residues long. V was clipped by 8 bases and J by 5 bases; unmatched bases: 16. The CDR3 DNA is TGCAGTCCAAGTGGAGCGGGATCGCTTATAGATACGCAGTATTTT. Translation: CSPSGAGSLIDTQYF.

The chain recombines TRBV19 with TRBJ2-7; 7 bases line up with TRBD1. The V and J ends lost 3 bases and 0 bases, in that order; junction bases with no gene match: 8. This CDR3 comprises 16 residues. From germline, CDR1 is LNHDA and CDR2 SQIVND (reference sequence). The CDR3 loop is CASSISGDSSSYEQYF. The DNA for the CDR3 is TGTGCCAGTAGTATCTCAGGGGACAGCAGCTCCTACGAGCAGTACTTC.

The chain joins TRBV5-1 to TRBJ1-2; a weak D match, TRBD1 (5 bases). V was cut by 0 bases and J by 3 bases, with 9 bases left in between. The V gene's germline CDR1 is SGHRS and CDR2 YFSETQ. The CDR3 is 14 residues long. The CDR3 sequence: CASSLVGADYGYTF. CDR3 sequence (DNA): TGCGCCAGCAGCTTGGTTGGGGCGGACTATGGCTACACCTTC.

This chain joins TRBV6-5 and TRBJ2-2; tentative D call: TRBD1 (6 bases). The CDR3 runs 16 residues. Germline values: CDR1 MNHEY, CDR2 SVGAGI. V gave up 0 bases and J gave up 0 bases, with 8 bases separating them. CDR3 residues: CASSYSGTTNTGELFF. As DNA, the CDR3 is TGTGCCAGCAGTTACTCCGGGACAACGAACACCGGGGAGCTGTTTTTT.

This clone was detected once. CDR3 residues: CASRGDSLDYEQYF. The CDR3 DNA sequence: TGTGCCAGCAGGGGGGACAGCTTGGACTACGAGCAGTACTTC. The chain uses TRBV4-2 and TRBJ2-7; 7 bases fit TRBD1. CDR3 size: 14 residues. Germline V gives CDR1 LGHNA, CDR2 YNFKEQ. Trimming at V came to 6 bases and at J to 3 bases, leaving 8 bases not matched to a gene.

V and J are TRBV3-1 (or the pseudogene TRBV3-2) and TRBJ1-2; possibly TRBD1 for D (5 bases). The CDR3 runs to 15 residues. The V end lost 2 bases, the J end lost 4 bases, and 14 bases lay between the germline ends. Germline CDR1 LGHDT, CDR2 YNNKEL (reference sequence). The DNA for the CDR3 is TGTGCCAGCAGCCAATTGGGGGGTTTGGGCTATGGCTACACCTTC. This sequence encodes CASSQLGGLGYGYTF.

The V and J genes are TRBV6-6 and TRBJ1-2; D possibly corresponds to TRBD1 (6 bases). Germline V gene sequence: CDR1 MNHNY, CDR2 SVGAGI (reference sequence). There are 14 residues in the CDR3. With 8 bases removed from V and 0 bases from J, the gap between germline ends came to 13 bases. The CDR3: CASGRGRSNYGYTF. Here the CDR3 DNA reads TGTGCCAGCGGGAGGGGGAGATCTAACTATGGCTACACCTTC.

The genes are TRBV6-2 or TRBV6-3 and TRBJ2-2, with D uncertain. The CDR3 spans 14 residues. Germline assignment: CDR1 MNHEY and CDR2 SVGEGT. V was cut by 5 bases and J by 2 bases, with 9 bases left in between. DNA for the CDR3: TGTGCCAGCAGTACCGACGGCAACACCGGGGAGCTGTTTTTT. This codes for CASSTDGNTGELFF.

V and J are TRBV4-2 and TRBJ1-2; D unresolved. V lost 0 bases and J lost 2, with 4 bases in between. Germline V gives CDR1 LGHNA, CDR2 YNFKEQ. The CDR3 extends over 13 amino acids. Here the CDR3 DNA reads TGTGCCAGCAGCCAAGACCCCAACTATGGCTACACCTTC. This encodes CASSQDPNYGYTF.

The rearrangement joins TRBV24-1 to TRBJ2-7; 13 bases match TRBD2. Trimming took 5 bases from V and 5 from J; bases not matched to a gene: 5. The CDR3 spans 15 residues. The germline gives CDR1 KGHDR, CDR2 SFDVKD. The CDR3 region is CATSARGLAGNEQYF. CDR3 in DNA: TGTGCCACCAGTGCCCGGGGACTAGCGGGGAACGAGCAGTACTTC.

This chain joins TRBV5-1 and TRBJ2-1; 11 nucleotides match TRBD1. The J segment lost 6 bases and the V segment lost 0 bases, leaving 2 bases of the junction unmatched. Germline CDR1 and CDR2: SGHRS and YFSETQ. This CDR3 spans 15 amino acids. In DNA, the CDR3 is TGCGCCAGCAGCTTGGCGGGGACAGGGGGCAATGAGCAGTTCTTC. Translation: CASSLAGTGGNEQFF.

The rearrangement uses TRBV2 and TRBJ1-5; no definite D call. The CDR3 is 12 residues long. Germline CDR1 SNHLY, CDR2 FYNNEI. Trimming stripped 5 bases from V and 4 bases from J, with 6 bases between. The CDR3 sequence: CASSTGNQPQHF. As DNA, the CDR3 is TGTGCCAGCAGTACCGGGAATCAGCCCCAGCATTTT.

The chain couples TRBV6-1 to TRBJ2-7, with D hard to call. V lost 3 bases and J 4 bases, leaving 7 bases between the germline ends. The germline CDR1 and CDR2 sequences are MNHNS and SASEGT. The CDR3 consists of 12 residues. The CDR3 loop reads CASSELRYEQYF. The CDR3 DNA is TGTGCCAGCAGTGAGCTTAGGTACGAGCAGTACTTC.

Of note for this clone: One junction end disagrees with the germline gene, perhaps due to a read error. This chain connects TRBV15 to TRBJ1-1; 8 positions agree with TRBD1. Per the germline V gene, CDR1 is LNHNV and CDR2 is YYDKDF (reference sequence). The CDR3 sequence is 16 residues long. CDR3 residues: CATRRDIGQGGTEAFF. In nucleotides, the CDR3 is TGTGCCACCAGAAGAGATATTGGACAGGGAGGTACTGAAGCTTTCTTT.

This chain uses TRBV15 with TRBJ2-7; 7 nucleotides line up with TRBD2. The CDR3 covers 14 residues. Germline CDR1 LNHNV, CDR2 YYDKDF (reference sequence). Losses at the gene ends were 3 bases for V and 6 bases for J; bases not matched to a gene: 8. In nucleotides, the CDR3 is TGTGCCACCAGCAGGGGGGGGGAGCCCGCCGAGCAGTACTTC. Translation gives CATSRGGEPAEQYF.

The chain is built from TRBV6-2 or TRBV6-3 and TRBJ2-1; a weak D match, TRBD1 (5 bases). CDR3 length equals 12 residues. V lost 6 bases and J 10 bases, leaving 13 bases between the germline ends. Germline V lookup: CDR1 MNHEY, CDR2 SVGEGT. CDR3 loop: CASSTGPGEQFF. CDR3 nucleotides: TGTGCCAGCAGCACAGGTCCCGGGGAGCAGTTCTTC.